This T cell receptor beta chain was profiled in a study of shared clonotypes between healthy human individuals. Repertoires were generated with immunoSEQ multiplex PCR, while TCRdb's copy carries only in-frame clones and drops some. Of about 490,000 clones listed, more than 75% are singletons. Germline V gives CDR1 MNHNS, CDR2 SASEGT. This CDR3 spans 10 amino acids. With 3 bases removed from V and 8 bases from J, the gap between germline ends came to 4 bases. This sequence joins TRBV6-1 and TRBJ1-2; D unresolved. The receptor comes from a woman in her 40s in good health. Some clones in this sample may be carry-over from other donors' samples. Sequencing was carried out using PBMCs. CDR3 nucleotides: TGTGCCAGCAGTGACTGGGGCTACACCTTC. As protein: CASSDWGYTF.